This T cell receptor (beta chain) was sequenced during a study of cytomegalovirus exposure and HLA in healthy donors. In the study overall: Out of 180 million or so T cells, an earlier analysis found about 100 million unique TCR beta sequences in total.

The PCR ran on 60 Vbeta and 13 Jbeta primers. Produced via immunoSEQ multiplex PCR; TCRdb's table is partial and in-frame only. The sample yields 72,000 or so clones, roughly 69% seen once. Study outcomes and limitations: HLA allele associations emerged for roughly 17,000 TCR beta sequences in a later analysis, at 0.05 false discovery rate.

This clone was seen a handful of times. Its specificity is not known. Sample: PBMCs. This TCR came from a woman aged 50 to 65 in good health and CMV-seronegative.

The CDR3 reads CASSQVREDLGALFF. CDR3 bases: TGCGCCAGCAGCCAAGTTCGGGAGGACCTCGGGGCACTGTTTTTT. V gene TRBV4-3 combines with J gene TRBJ1-4, with D tentatively TRBD1 (5 bases). CDR1 and CDR2 from the germline V gene are LGHNA and YSLEER. The CDR3 sequence is 15 residues long. Trimming cost V 1 base and J 13 bases, with 19 bases left between them.